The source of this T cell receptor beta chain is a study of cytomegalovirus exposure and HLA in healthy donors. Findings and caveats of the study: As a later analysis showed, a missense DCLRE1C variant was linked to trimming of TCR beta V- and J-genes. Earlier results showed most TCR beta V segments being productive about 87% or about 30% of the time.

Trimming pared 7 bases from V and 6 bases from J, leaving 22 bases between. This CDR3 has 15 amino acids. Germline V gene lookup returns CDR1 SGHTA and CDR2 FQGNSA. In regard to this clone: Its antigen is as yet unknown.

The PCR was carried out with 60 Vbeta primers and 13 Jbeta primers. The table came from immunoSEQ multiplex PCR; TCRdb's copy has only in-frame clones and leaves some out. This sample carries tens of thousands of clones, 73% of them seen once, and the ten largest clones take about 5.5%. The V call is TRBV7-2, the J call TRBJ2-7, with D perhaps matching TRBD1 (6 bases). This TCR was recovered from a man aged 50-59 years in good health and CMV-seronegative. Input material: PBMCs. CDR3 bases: TGTGCCAGCACCGAAAATTCGCTGGGGGCGAGCGAGCAGTACTTC. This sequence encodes CASTENSLGASEQYF.